The 24 T cell receptor beta chains below were found in one sample sequenced in a study of cytomegalovirus exposure and HLA in healthy donors. PCR amplification relied on 60 Vbeta primers (plus 13 Jbeta primers). TCRdb's table, derived via immunoSEQ multiplex PCR, lists solely in-frame clones and lacks some. This sample has some 110,000 clones, with over 80% found just once. Input material: PBMCs. These receptors all stem from a man between 18 and 29 years old in good health and CMV-seronegative.

The V and J genes are TRBV28 and TRBJ1-1; TRBD1 matches at 7 bases. Germline CDR1 is MDHEN and CDR2 is SYDVKM. CDR3 length equals 15 residues. The ends lost 4 bases at V and 1 base at J; junction bases unmatched: 6. In DNA, the CDR3 is TGTGCCAGCAGTTCCGACAGGGTACGGAACACTGAAGCTTTCTTT. Encoded protein: CASSSDRVRNTEAFF. Based on the CDR3 plus reference TRBV28 and TRBJ1-1, the full variable domain is DVKVTQSSRYLVKRTGEKVFLECVQDMDHENMFWYRQDPGLGLRLIYFSYDVKMKEKGDIPEGYSVSREKKERFSLILESASTNQTSMYLCASSSDRVRNTEAFFGQGTRLTVV.

As concerns this clone: One end of the junction is discordant with germline, which a read error may explain. This chain links TRBV29-1 with TRBJ2-7; 8 nucleotides line up with TRBD1. Germline-derived CDR1 and CDR2 are SQVTM and ANQGSEA. The CDR3 contains 13 residues. CDR3 coding DNA: TGCAGCGCTGAAGGACAGGGAGGCTACGAGCAGTACTTC. Its translation: CSAEGQGGYEQYF.

V usage is TRBV10-2 and J usage is TRBJ1-3, with D tentatively TRBD1 (6 bases). With 6 bases removed from V and 0 bases from J, the gap between germline ends came to 15 bases. CDR3 size: 16 residues. The germline V gene encodes CDR1 WSHSY and CDR2 SAAADI. In nucleotides, the CDR3 is TGCGCCAGCAGGGGGGCCAGGACAGTCTCTGGAAACACCATATATTTT. This gives the protein CASRGARTVSGNTIYF.

The chain joins TRBV7-3 to TRBJ2-3, with 12 bases matching TRBD2. CDR3 length equals 15 residues. Germline V lookup: CDR1 SGHTA, CDR2 FQGTGA. Germline trimming cut 6 bases from V and 4 bases from J; bases unmatched to any gene: 5. Here the CDR3 reads CASRRLAGEADTQYF. CDR3 bases: TGTGCCAGCAGACGACTAGCGGGAGAGGCAGATACGCAGTATTTT.

This chain links TRBV5-1 with TRBJ1-2; D ambiguous. The germline CDR1 and CDR2 sequences are SGHRS and YFSETQ. The CDR3 is 13 residues long. Trimming removed 2 bases at V and 2 bases at J, with 7 bases between. CDR3 DNA: TGCGCCAGCAGCTTTGCAGGCAACTATGGCTACACCTTC. It encodes CASSFAGNYGYTF.

V is TRBV9 and J is TRBJ1-2; D gene unclear. The CDR3 runs 11 residues. Germline values: CDR1 SGDLS, CDR2 YYNGEE. V was pared by 6 bases and J by 4 bases, with 7 bases between. The CDR3, as DNA: TGTGCCAGCAACTCTGGCTATGGCTACACCTTC. Translated, it gives CASNSGYGYTF.

The chain couples TRBV7-6 to TRBJ2-7, with D perhaps matching TRBD2 (6 bases). The germline V gene encodes CDR1 SGHVS and CDR2 FNYEAQ. This CDR3 contains 15 residues. V lost 5 bases to trimming and J lost 2 bases, with 16 bases between them. The CDR3 coding sequence is TGTGCCAGCAGCCCCCGTTCTGGACTACCCTACGAGCAGTACTTC. Protein product: CASSPRSGLPYEQYF. The full variable domain, rest sourced from reference TRBV7-6 and TRBJ2-7, is GAGVSQSPRYKVTKRGQDVALRCDPISGHVSLYWYRQALGQGPEFLTYFNYEAQQDKSGLPNDRFSAERPEGSISTLTIQRTEQRDSAMYRCASSPRSGLPYEQYFGPGTRLTVT.

The chain uses TRBV5-8 and TRBJ1-1, with TRBD1 as a possible D gene (5 bases). This CDR3 is built from 12 residues. The germline V gene has CDR1 SGHTS and CDR2 YDEGEE. Between the trimmed V and J ends, which lost 5 bases and 7 bases, there was a span of 12 bases. The CDR3 loop is CASSIGHLEAFF. The CDR3 DNA is TGTGCCAGCAGTATCGGACATCTTGAAGCTTTCTTT.

This clone has just a few counts. The V gene is TRBV6-5, the J gene TRBJ1-4; no definite D call. CDR1 is MNHEY, CDR2 SVGAGI, per germline. The CDR3 extends over 15 amino acids. Trimming took 2 bases from V and 1 from J, leaving 8 bases between them. CDR3 in amino acids: CASSYLGGTNEKLFF. CDR3 in DNA: TGTGCCAGCAGTTACCTGGGAGGAACTAATGAAAAACTGTTTTTT.

The chain joins TRBV6-5 to TRBJ1-4, with TRBD1 as a possible D gene (6 bases). CDR1 MNHEY and CDR2 SVGAGI come from the germline V gene. The CDR3 covers 15 residues. Trimming cost V 5 bases and J 8 bases, with 18 bases left between them. For the CDR3, the DNA is TGTGCCAGCAGTGCAATTGGGGGCCGAGGCGAAAAACTGTTTTTT. It is translated as CASSAIGGRGEKLFF.

This clone came up a few times. V and J are TRBV7-2 and TRBJ1-2; 8 bases fit TRBD1. The CDR3 has 16 residues. V dropped 1 base and J dropped 5; count of bases not matched to a gene: 9. Germline V gene sequence: CDR1 SGHTA, CDR2 FQGNSA. CDR3 sequence: CASSLGTLGQEYGYTF. CDR3 nucleotide sequence: TGTGCCAGCAGCTTAGGGACCCTGGGACAGGAGTATGGCTACACCTTC. Full variable domain (missing parts from reference TRBV7-2 and TRBJ1-2): GAGVSQSPSNKVTEKGKDVELRCDPISGHTALYWYRQSLGQGLEFLIYFQGNSAPDKSGLPSDRFSAERTGGSVSTLTIQRTQQEDSAVYLCASSLGTLGQEYGYTFGSGTRLTVV.

As DNA, the CDR3 is TGTGCCAGCAGTTGGGCGGGAGTCTCCTACAATGAGCAGTTCTTC. This sequence encodes CASSWAGVSYNEQFF. The V call is TRBV6-4, the J call TRBJ2-1; 7 bases line up with TRBD2. V dropped 5 bases and J dropped 0; count of bases not matched to a gene: 4. Germline CDR1 and CDR2: MRHNA and SNTAGT. This CDR3 is 15 amino acids long.

The chain employs TRBV7-9 and TRBJ1-3; the D gene is possibly TRBD1 (6 bases). V was cut by 0 bases and J by 7 bases, with 10 bases left in between. This CDR3 spans 14 amino acids. In germline, CDR1 is SEHNR, CDR2 FQNEAQ (reference sequence). The CDR3 loop is CASSLAAGENTIYF. The CDR3 region has the DNA TGTGCCAGCAGCTTAGCGGCAGGGGAGAACACCATATATTTT.

The rearrangement joins TRBV6-5 to TRBJ2-1; a possible D gene is TRBD1 (5 bases). Germline CDR1 MNHEY, CDR2 SVGAGI. CDR3 length equals 13 residues. V lost 2 bases, J lost 6 bases, and 8 bases lay in between. The CDR3 reads CASSYGAVNEQFF. Written as DNA, the CDR3 is TGTGCCAGCAGTTACGGGGCGGTCAATGAGCAGTTCTTC.

The CDR3 sequence: CASSFKRVQETQYF. In DNA form, the CDR3 reads TGTGCCAGCAGCTTCAAGCGGGTCCAAGAGACCCAGTACTTC. The chain carries TRBV7-8 and TRBJ2-5; tentative D call: TRBD2 (6 bases). The CDR3 is made up of 14 amino acids. The ends were cut back, 3 bases at V and 1 base at J, with 9 bases in the middle. Germline V gives CDR1 SGHVS, CDR2 FQNEAQ.

The genes are TRBV30 and TRBJ2-6; a weak D match, TRBD2 (5 bases). The CDR3 has 17 residues. Deletions cut 0 bases from V and 2 bases from J, with 14 bases between. Germline assignment: CDR1 GTSNPN and CDR2 SVGIG (reference sequence). The CDR3 loop is CAWSVTRTRPGANVLTF. CDR3 DNA: TGTGCCTGGAGTGTAACTAGAACAAGACCTGGGGCCAACGTCCTGACTTTC.

The chain is built from TRBV2 and TRBJ1-5; no clear D gene. Germline V gene sequence: CDR1 SNHLY, CDR2 FYNNEI. The length of the CDR3 is 15 residues. The V gene lost 1 base and the J gene lost 8 bases, with 15 bases spanning the gap. The CDR3 sequence is CASSEGVGDREPQHF. The CDR3 DNA reads TGTGCCAGCAGTGAAGGGGTAGGTGATCGGGAGCCCCAGCATTTT. The whole variable domain, filled in from reference TRBV2 and TRBJ1-5, reads EPEVTQTPSHQVTQMGQEVILRCVPISNHLYFYWYRQILGQKVEFLVSFYNNEISEKSEIFDDQFSVERPDGSNFTLKIRSTKLEDSAMYFCASSEGVGDREPQHFGDGTRLSIL.

The chain couples TRBV7-9 to TRBJ1-5; 8 positions match TRBD1. The CDR3 is made up of 16 amino acids. After removal of 5 bases from V and 4 bases from J, the junction contained 10 bases not matched to a gene. The germline V gene has CDR1 SEHNR and CDR2 FQNEAQ (reference sequence). In DNA, the CDR3 is TGTGCCAGCAGCCGAATCTCAGGGGGCGGGAATCAGCCCCAGCATTTT. It yields the protein CASSRISGGGNQPQHF. The full variable domain, its missing parts supplied by reference TRBV7-9 and TRBJ1-5, is DTGVSQNPRHKITKRGQNVTFRCDPISEHNRLYWYRQTLGQGPEFLTYFQNEAQLEKSRLLSDRFSAERPKGSFSTLEIQRTEQGDSAMYLCASSRISGGGNQPQHFGDGTRLSIL.

Details on this clone: Germline is not matched at one junction end, which may reflect a read error. V and J are TRBV7-9 and TRBJ2-7, with 13 bases aligning to TRBD2. The CDR3 sequence is 17 residues long. Germline V lookup: CDR1 SEHNR, CDR2 FQNEAQ (reference sequence). CDR3 bases: TGTTCCAGCAGCTTAGGTTCTGGGACTAGCGGGATCTACGAGCAGTACTTC. Translating gives CSSSLGSGTSGIYEQYF. The whole variable domain, remainder taken from reference TRBV7-9 and TRBJ2-7, is DTGVSQNPRHKITKRGQNVTFRCDPISEHNRLYWYRQTLGQGPEFLTYFQNEAQLEKSRLLSDRFSAERPKGSFSTLEIQRTEQGDSAMYLCSSSLGSGTSGIYEQYFGPGTRLTVT.

The V and J genes are TRBV30 and TRBJ2-3; 10 bases line up with TRBD2. Germline CDR1 is GTSNPN and CDR2 is SVGIG (reference sequence). The CDR3 totals 17 residues. V dropped 1 base and J dropped 7; count of bases not matched to a gene: 14. CDR3 DNA sequence: TGTGCCTGGAGTGGCTTCCTACAGGGGACTAGCGTACATACGCAGTATTTT. Its translation: CAWSGFLQGTSVHTQYF.

The chain combines TRBV25-1 with TRBJ1-1; D unclear. This CDR3 has 15 amino acids. Germline V gene lookup returns CDR1 MGHDK and CDR2 SYGVNS. Trimming pared 4 bases from V and 6 bases from J, leaving 18 bases between. CDR3 in amino acids: CASSAGRRLYSEAFF. In DNA form, the CDR3 reads TGTGCCAGCAGTGCTGGGAGACGCTTGTACTCTGAAGCTTTCTTT.

The genes are TRBV10-3 and TRBJ1-2, with D tentatively TRBD1 (6 bases). Germline lookup yields CDR1 ENHRY and CDR2 SYGVKD. V was shortened by 1 base and J by 5 bases, with 11 bases between the two germline ends. This CDR3 is 14 amino acids long. As DNA, the CDR3 is TGTGCCATCAGTGAGTTAGGGACACTTTATGGCTACACCTTC. It is translated as CAISELGTLYGYTF.

This clone has just a few counts. The J gene is TRBJ2-7, the V gene TRBV6-5, with D possibly TRBD2 on 6 matching bases. V was trimmed by 4 bases and J by 4 bases, leaving 11 bases between them. Germline V gives CDR1 MNHEY, CDR2 SVGAGI. This CDR3 has 13 residues. The CDR3, as DNA: TGTGCCAGCAGTTCGGGCGGGAAGTACGAGCAGTACTTC. It is translated as CASSSGGKYEQYF.

The chain combines TRBV28 with TRBJ2-7, with 8 bases fitting TRBD2. Germline-derived CDR1 and CDR2 are MDHEN and SYDVKM. This CDR3 is 17 amino acids long. J gave up 5 bases and V 3 bases, and 15 bases lay outside the gene matches. CDR3 sequence (DNA): TGTGCCAGCAGTTTTGCCTTTGACGGGACTAGGAAGAACGAGCAGTACTTC. It encodes CASSFAFDGTRKNEQYF.